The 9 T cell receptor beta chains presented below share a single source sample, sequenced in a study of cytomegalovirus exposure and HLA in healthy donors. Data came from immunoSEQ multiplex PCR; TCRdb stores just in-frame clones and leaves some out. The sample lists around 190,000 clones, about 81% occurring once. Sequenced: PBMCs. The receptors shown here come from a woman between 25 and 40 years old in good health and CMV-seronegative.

This CDR3 reads CASSYSGRLGTEAFF. Written as DNA, the CDR3 is TGTGCCAGCAGTTACTCTGGGAGACTGGGCACTGAAGCTTTCTTT. The chain joins TRBV6-5 to TRBJ1-1; no reliable D call. The CDR3 length is 15 residues. CDR1 and CDR2 from the germline V gene are MNHEY and SVGAGI. Between the trimmed V and J ends, which lost 0 bases and 4 bases, there was a span of 12 bases.

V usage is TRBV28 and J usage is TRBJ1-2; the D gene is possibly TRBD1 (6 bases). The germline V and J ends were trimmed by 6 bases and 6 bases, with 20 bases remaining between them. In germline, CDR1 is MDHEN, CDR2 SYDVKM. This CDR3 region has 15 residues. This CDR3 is CASSLGGPQSDGYTF. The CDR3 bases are TGTGCCAGCAGCCTAGGGGGACCGCAGTCTGATGGCTACACCTTC.

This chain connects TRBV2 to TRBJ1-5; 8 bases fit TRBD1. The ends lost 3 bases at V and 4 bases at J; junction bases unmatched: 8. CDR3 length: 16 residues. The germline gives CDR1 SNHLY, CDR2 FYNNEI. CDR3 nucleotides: TGTGCCAGCAGTGAGAGAGGACAGGGTTGGAATCAGCCCCAGCATTTT. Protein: CASSERGQGWNQPQHF.

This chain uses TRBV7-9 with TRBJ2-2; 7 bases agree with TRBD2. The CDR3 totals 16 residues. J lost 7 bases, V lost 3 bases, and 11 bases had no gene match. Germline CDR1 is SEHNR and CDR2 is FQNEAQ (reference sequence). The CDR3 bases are TGTGCCAGCAGCTTTGCTCCCACTAGCGATGGCGGGGAGCTGTTTTTT. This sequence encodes CASSFAPTSDGGELFF.

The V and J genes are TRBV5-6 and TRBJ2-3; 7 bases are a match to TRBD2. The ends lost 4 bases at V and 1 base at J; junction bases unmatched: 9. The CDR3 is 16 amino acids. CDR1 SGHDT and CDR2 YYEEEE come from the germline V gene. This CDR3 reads CASSPLGRERTDTQYF. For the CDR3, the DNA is TGTGCCAGCAGCCCCCTCGGGCGGGAGCGCACAGATACGCAGTATTTT.

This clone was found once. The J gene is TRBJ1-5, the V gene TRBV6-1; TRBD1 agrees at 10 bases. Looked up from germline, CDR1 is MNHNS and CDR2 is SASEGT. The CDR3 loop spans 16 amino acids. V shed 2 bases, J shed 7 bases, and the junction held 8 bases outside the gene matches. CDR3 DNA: TGTGCCAGCAGTGAATCGTTGACAGGGGGCAGCCAGCCCCAGCATTTT. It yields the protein CASSESLTGGSQPQHF.

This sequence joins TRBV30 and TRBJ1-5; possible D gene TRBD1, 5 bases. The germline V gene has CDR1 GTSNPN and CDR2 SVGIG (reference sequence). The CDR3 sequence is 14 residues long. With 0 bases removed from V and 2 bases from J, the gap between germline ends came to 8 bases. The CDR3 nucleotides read TGTGCCTGGAGTGTACCGGGGGGCAATCAGCCCCAGCATTTT. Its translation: CAWSVPGGNQPQHF. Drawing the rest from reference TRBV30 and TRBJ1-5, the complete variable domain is SQTIHQWPATLVQPVGSPLSLECTVEGTSNPNLYWYRQAAGRGLQLLFYSVGIGQISSEVPQNLSASRPQDRQFILSSKKLLLSDSGFYLCAWSVPGGNQPQHFGDGTRLSIL.

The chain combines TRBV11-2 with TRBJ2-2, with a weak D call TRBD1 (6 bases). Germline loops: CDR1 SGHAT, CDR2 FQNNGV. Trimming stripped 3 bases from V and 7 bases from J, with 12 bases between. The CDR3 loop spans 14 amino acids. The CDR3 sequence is CASSLGTRNGELFF. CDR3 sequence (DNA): TGTGCCAGCAGCTTGGGGACACGGAACGGGGAGCTGTTTTTT.

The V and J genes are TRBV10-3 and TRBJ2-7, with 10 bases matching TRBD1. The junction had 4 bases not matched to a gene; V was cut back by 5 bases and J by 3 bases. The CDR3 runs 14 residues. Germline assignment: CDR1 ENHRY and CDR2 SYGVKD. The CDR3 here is CAISPGTGDYEQYF. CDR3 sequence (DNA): TGTGCCATCAGTCCCGGGACAGGGGACTACGAGCAGTACTTC.